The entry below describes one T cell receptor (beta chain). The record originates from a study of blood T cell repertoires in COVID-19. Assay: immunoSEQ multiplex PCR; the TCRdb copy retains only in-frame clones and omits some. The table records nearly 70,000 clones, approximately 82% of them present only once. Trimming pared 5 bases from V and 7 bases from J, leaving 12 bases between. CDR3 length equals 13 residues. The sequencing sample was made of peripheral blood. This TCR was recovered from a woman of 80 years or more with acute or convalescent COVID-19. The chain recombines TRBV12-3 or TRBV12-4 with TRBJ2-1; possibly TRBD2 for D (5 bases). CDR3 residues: CASSKFPGNEQFF. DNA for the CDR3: TGTGCCAGCAGTAAATTTCCGGGGAATGAGCAGTTCTTC.